The 24 T cell receptor beta chains reported below all come from one sample, sequenced in a study of cytomegalovirus exposure and HLA in healthy donors. Produced via immunoSEQ multiplex PCR; TCRdb's table is partial and in-frame only. The profile shows 59,000 or so clones, about 88% of them singletons. Sequenced input: PBMCs. The receptors were sampled from a woman aged 18-30 years in good health and CMV-seronegative.

The genes are TRBV7-2 and TRBJ2-3; D may be TRBD2 (5 bases). V lost 1 base, J lost 10 bases, and 12 bases lay in between. Germline V gene data show CDR1 as SGHTA and CDR2 as FQGNSA. There are 13 residues in the CDR3. The CDR3 reads CASSLEAVEAQYF. The DNA for the CDR3 is TGTGCCAGCAGCTTAGAAGCCGTGGAGGCGCAGTATTTT. Using reference TRBV7-2 and TRBJ2-3 for the parts outside the CDR3, the full variable domain is GAGVSQSPSNKVTEKGKDVELRCDPISGHTALYWYRQSLGQGLEFLIYFQGNSAPDKSGLPSDRFSAERTGGSVSTLTIQRTQQEDSAVYLCASSLEAVEAQYFGPGTRLTVL.

In this sample, this clone turned up a few times. The chain recombines TRBV28 with TRBJ2-4, with a tentative D call TRBD1 (6 bases). The V gene's germline CDR1 is MDHEN and CDR2 SYDVKM. The CDR3 length is 13 residues. Deletions cut 3 bases from V and 5 bases from J, with 8 bases between. The CDR3 DNA reads TGTGCCAGCAGTTTCGCAGGGGAAAACATTCAGTACTTC. This gives the protein CASSFAGENIQYF.

This clone was detected once. The genes are TRBV5-6 and TRBJ2-1; 11 bases align to TRBD1. The CDR3 is made up of 13 amino acids. The germline CDR1 and CDR2 sequences are SGHDT and YYEEEE. After removal of 3 bases from V and 10 bases from J, the junction contained 3 bases not matched to a gene. CDR3 DNA sequence: TGTGCCAGCAGCTCCGGGACAGGGGGAGAGCAGTTCTTC. Translated, it gives CASSSGTGGEQFF.

This chain connects TRBV10-3 to TRBJ2-7; the match to TRBD2 covers 8 bases. The germline CDR1 and CDR2 sequences are ENHRY and SYGVKD. This CDR3 is 15 amino acids long. The V gene end was trimmed by 3 bases and the J gene end by 6 bases; junction bases not matched to a gene: 10. The CDR3 sequence is CAISDPGGGIREQYF. The CDR3 DNA sequence: TGTGCCATCAGTGACCCCGGGGGGGGGATTCGCGAGCAGTACTTC.

This clone was counted a few times. This chain joins TRBV6-5 and TRBJ2-7; 9 nucleotides line up with TRBD1. Germline CDR1 MNHEY, CDR2 SVGAGI. The CDR3 extends over 11 amino acids. CDR3 protein: CATGQGSEQYF. In DNA form, the CDR3 reads TGTGCGACGGGACAGGGTTCCGAGCAGTACTTC.

The CDR3 DNA sequence: TGTGCCAGCAGGCTTTTGGGGCCAGGGGGATCTGGAAACACCATATATTTT. Translation: CASRLLGPGGSGNTIYF. This chain uses TRBV27 with TRBJ1-3; the match to TRBD1 covers 7 bases. V dropped 6 bases and J dropped 1; count of bases not matched to a gene: 12. The CDR3 extends over 17 amino acids. From germline, CDR1 is MNHEY and CDR2 SMNVEV (reference sequence).

The J gene is TRBJ1-2, the V gene TRBV5-1; 8 bases map to TRBD1. V lost 4 bases, J lost 3 bases, and 5 bases stayed unmatched. In germline, CDR1 is SGHRS, CDR2 YFSETQ. The CDR3 contains 14 residues. The CDR3 DNA follows: TGCGCCAGCAGCCCGACAGGGGAGGACTATGGCTACACCTTC. This translates into CASSPTGEDYGYTF.

Here the CDR3 DNA reads TGTGCCAGCAGCCCGACGACAGATACAGATACGCAGTATTTT. It encodes CASSPTTDTDTQYF. The rearrangement links TRBV9 to TRBJ2-3; tentative D call: TRBD1 (5 bases). This CDR3 is built from 14 residues. Trimming stripped 4 bases from V and 3 bases from J, with 12 bases between. The germline CDR1 and CDR2 sequences are SGDLS and YYNGEE.

This clone appeared once. CDR3 nucleotides: TGTGCCAGCAGCCCGATGGACAGGGCCGGTGTGGGGACCCAGTACTTC. It is translated as CASSPMDRAGVGTQYF. The genes are TRBV5-8 and TRBJ2-5; 8 bases line up with TRBD1. Germline V gives CDR1 SGHTS, CDR2 YDEGEE. V lost 4 bases and J lost 7; bases outside the gene matches: 15. The CDR3 sequence is 16 residues long.

The chain recombines TRBV30 with TRBJ2-7; 8 bases fit TRBD1. This CDR3 contains 18 residues. J gave up 2 bases and V 5 bases, and 20 bases lay outside the gene matches. Germline V CDR1 and CDR2: GTSNPN, SVGIG (reference sequence). The CDR3 spells CAWGYEGQAVLTAYEQYF. The DNA of the CDR3 is TGTGCCTGGGGATATGAGGGACAGGCAGTTCTAACCGCCTACGAGCAGTACTTC.

V and J are TRBV28 and TRBJ2-5; 10 bases align to TRBD1. This CDR3 region has 18 residues. The ends lost 5 bases at V and 4 bases at J; junction bases unmatched: 16. CDR1 and CDR2 from the germline V gene are MDHEN and SYDVKM. CDR3 region: CASSLDRGRRVTRETQYF. In DNA form, the CDR3 reads TGTGCCAGCAGTCTCGACAGGGGGCGGAGGGTGACAAGAGAGACCCAGTACTTC. Using reference TRBV28 and TRBJ2-5 for the parts outside the CDR3, the full variable domain is DVKVTQSSRYLVKRTGEKVFLECVQDMDHENMFWYRQDPGLGLRLIYFSYDVKMKEKGDIPEGYSVSREKKERFSLILESASTNQTSMYLCASSLDRGRRVTRETQYFGPGTRLLVL.

J is TRBJ1-2 and V is TRBV2; TRBD1 might be the D (5 bases). The ends were cut back, 6 bases at V and 3 bases at J, with 8 bases in the middle. This CDR3 is 12 amino acids long. Germline CDR1 is SNHLY and CDR2 is FYNNEI. This chain's CDR3 is CASRTDYYGYTF. CDR3 nucleotides: TGTGCCAGCAGGACAGACTACTATGGCTACACCTTC.

The chain carries TRBV5-8 and TRBJ2-5; possibly TRBD2 for D (6 bases). Germline V gene data show CDR1 as SGHTS and CDR2 as YDEGEE. The germline V and J ends were trimmed by 4 bases and 3 bases, with 16 bases remaining between them. The CDR3 is made up of 15 amino acids. The CDR3 here is CASSLGTSTKETQYF. The CDR3 region has the DNA TGTGCCAGCAGCCTGGGGACTTCGACAAAAGAGACCCAGTACTTC.

The rearrangement joins TRBV2 to TRBJ2-4, with a tentative D call TRBD2 (7 bases). The CDR3 runs to 16 residues. Per germline, CDR1 SNHLY and CDR2 FYNNEI. Deletions cut 2 bases from V and 3 bases from J, with 14 bases between. The CDR3 loop is CASSERGGGSKNIQYF. DNA for the CDR3: TGTGCCAGCAGTGAAAGGGGGGGTGGGAGCAAAAACATTCAGTACTTC. Based on the CDR3 plus reference TRBV2 and TRBJ2-4, the full variable domain is EPEVTQTPSHQVTQMGQEVILRCVPISNHLYFYWYRQILGQKVEFLVSFYNNEISEKSEIFDDQFSVERPDGSNFTLKIRSTKLEDSAMYFCASSERGGGSKNIQYFGAGTRLSVL.

The rearrangement links TRBV9 to TRBJ2-7; TRBD2 aligns across 10 bases. The CDR3 runs to 16 residues. V lost 0 bases and J lost 6; bases outside the gene matches: 9. Germline V gene lookup returns CDR1 SGDLS and CDR2 YYNGEE. The CDR3 nucleotides are TGTGCCAGCAGCGTAGGCAGCGGGGGGGATAATGGCGAGCAGTACTTC. It yields the protein CASSVGSGGDNGEQYF.

Only one count was recorded for this clone. The CDR3 protein is CAWSVMNTEAFF. The CDR3 nucleotides are TGTGCCTGGAGTGTTATGAACACTGAAGCTTTCTTT. The V and J genes are TRBV30 and TRBJ1-1; D call uncertain. CDR1 GTSNPN and CDR2 SVGIG come from the germline V gene (reference sequence). The V and J ends lost 0 bases and 0 bases respectively, with 2 bases between them. The CDR3 has 12 amino acids.

The gene calls are TRBV7-9 and TRBJ2-3, with D uncertain. The CDR3 loop spans 14 amino acids. The V end was cut by 1 base, the J end by 1 base, with 6 bases between. CDR1 and CDR2 from the germline V gene are SEHNR and FQNEAQ (reference sequence). CDR3 loop: CASSLGRGTDTQYF. In DNA, the CDR3 is TGTGCCAGCAGCTTAGGTCGCGGCACAGATACGCAGTATTTT. The full variable domain, with the rest looked up from reference TRBV7-9 and TRBJ2-3, is DTGVSQNPRHKITKRGQNVTFRCDPISEHNRLYWYRQTLGQGPEFLTYFQNEAQLEKSRLLSDRFSAERPKGSFSTLEIQRTEQGDSAMYLCASSLGRGTDTQYFGPGTRLTVL.

The chain uses TRBV10-2 and TRBJ2-5; 10 nucleotides agree with TRBD1. V lost 6 bases, J lost 6 bases, and 7 bases stayed unmatched. CDR1 is WSHSY, CDR2 SAAADI, per germline. CDR3 length equals 14 residues. CDR3 sequence: CASRGDRGTKTQYF. CDR3 DNA sequence: TGCGCCAGCAGGGGGGACAGGGGTACGAAGACCCAGTACTTC.

The chain carries TRBV30 and TRBJ1-2, with a possible D match to TRBD1 (6 bases). V lost 1 base and J 1 base, leaving 7 bases between the germline ends. Per the germline V gene, CDR1 is GTSNPN and CDR2 is SVGIG (reference sequence). The CDR3 spans 13 residues. Here the CDR3 reads CAWSGQDNYGYTF. The CDR3 nucleotides are TGTGCCTGGAGTGGACAGGATAACTATGGCTACACCTTC.

The chain carries TRBV4-3 and TRBJ2-3; D is possibly TRBD2 (6 bases). Trimming left V 1 base short and J 0 bases short, with 11 bases between. CDR1 and CDR2 from the germline V gene are LGHNA and YSLEER. CDR3 length equals 16 residues. Here the CDR3 reads CASSQGGGWSTDTQYF. The CDR3 region has the DNA TGCGCCAGCAGCCAAGGTGGGGGGTGGAGCACAGATACGCAGTATTTT.

In its sample, this clone was seen a few times. This chain connects TRBV15 to TRBJ2-5; D is unclear. This CDR3 has 12 residues. V shed 0 bases and J shed 5 bases, with 4 bases lying between them. The V gene's germline CDR1 is LNHNV and CDR2 YYDKDF (reference sequence). The CDR3 sequence is CATSRDTETQYF. In nucleotides, the CDR3 is TGTGCCACCAGCAGAGATACTGAGACCCAGTACTTC.

This chain uses TRBV2 with TRBJ2-1; TRBD2 matches at 12 bases. V gave up 2 bases and J gave up 7 bases; unmatched junction bases: 6. Per the germline V gene, CDR1 is SNHLY and CDR2 is FYNNEI. The CDR3 has 16 amino acids. The DNA for the CDR3 is TGTGCCAGCAGTGAATCGAGACTAGCGGGGGCGAATGAGCAGTTCTTC. It is translated as CASSESRLAGANEQFF.

J is TRBJ2-2 and V is TRBV14; D gene unclear. V dropped 3 bases and J dropped 6 bases, with 11 bases sitting between them. This CDR3 has 14 amino acids. Germline V gene sequence: CDR1 SGHDN, CDR2 FVKESK. The CDR3 nucleotides are TGTGCCAGCAGCCATGCGCCAGGCGCCGGGGAGCTGTTTTTT. Protein product: CASSHAPGAGELFF.

The chain carries TRBV27 and TRBJ1-1; D call uncertain. The germline V gene has CDR1 MNHEY and CDR2 SMNVEV (reference sequence). The CDR3 is 13 amino acids. Trimming left V 5 bases short and J 11 bases short, with 18 bases between. CDR3 amino acids: CASSPGRGTEAFF. Written as DNA, the CDR3 is TGTGCCAGCAGTCCCGGACGGGGTACGGAGGCTTTCTTT.